This TCR beta chain appears in the sequencing data of a study of T cells in Graves' hyperthyroidism and ophthalmopathy. Amplified TCR beta CDR3 regions came from RNA transcripts. The HTBI primer set was used in a first-round RT-PCR of the TCR CDR3. TCRdb reprocessed the multiplex PCR reads with MiXCR, giving one entry per CDR3 protein. The sample lists 700,000 or so distinct CDR3 sequences; approximately 16% were seen once. The study defined stable Graves' hyperthyroidism as no ophthalmopathy progression within 18 months. The PBMCs studied were ones that came from about 9.9 ml fresh peripheral blood. From germline, CDR1 is SGHTA and CDR2 FQGNSA. The CDR3 is 17 amino acids. V was clipped by 4 bases and J by 5 bases; unmatched bases: 7.

The sequencing input was blood. V gene TRBV7-2 combines with J gene TRBJ2-2, with 13 bases lining up with TRBD2. This TCR was recovered from a man aged 18 to 30 with Graves' hyperthyroidism. The CDR3 DNA follows: TGTGCCAGCAGCTCTATAGGACTAGCGGGAGTTACCGGGGAGCTGTTTTTT. Translation: CASSSIGLAGVTGELFF.